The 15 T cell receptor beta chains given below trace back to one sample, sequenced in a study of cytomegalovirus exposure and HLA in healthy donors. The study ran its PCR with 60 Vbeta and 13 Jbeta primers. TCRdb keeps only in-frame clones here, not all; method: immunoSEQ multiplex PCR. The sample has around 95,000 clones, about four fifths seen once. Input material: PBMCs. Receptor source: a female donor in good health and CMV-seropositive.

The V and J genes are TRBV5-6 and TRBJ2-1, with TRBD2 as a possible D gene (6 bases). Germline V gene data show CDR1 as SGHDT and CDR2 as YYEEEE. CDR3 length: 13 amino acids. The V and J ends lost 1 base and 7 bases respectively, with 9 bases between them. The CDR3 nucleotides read TGTGCCAGCAGCTTGAGACTAGTTAATGAGCAGTTCTTC. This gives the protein CASSLRLVNEQFF.

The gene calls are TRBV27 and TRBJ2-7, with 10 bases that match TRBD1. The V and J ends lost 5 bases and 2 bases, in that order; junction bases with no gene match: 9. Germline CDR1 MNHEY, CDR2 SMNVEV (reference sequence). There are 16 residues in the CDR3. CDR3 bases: TGTGCCAGCAGTCCTTACGACAGGGGGCTAACCTACGAGCAGTACTTC. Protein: CASSPYDRGLTYEQYF.

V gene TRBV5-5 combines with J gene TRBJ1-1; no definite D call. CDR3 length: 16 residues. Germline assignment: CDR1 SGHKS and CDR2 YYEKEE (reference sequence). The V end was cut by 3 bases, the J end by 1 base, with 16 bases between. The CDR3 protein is CASSSRDNRANTEAFF. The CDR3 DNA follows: TGTGCCAGCAGCTCCCGTGATAACAGAGCGAACACTGAAGCTTTCTTT.

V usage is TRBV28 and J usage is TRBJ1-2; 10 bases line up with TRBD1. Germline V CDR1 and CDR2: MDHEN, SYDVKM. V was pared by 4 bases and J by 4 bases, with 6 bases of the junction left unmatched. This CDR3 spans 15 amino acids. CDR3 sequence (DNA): TGTGCCAGCAGTTCCCGGACAGGGGGAAGCTATGGCTACACCTTC. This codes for CASSSRTGGSYGYTF.

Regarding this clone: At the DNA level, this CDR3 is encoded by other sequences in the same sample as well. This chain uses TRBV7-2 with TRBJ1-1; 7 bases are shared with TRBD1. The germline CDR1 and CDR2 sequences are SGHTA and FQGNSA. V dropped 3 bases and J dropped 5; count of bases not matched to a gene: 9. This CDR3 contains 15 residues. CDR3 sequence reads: CASSFTGTANTEAFF. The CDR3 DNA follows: TGTGCCAGCAGCTTTACAGGGACAGCGAATACTGAAGCTTTCTTT.

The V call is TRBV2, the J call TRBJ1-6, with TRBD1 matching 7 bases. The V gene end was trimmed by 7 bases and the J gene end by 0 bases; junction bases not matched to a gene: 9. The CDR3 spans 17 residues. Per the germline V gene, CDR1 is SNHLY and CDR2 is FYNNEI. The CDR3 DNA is TGTGCCAGCACCGAAAGGGGGCCGAGCTCCTATAATTCACCCCTCCACTTT. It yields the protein CASTERGPSSYNSPLHF.

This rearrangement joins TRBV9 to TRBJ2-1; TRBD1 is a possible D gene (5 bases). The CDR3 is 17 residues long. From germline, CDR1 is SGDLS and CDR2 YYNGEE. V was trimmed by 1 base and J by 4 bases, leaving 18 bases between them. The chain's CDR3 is CASSVSPSGAFYNEQFF. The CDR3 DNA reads TGTGCCAGCAGCGTATCTCCCTCTGGGGCTTTTTACAATGAGCAGTTCTTC. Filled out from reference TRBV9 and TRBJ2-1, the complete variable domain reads DSGVTQTPKHLITATGQRVTLRCSPRSGDLSVYWYQQSLDQGLQFLIQYYNGEERAKGNILERFSAQQFPDLHSELNLSSLELGDSALYFCASSVSPSGAFYNEQFFGPGTRLTVL.

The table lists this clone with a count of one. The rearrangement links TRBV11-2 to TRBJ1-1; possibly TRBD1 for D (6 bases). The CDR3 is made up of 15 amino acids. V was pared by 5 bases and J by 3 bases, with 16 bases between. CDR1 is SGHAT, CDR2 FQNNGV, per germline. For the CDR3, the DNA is TGTGCCAGCAGCCGAGGGGCAGGGGTGGACACTGAAGCTTTCTTT. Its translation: CASSRGAGVDTEAFF.

CDR3 coding DNA: TGTGCCAGCAGCCCGGGACTTGTCAGCTCCTACAATGAGCAGTTCTTC. This translates into CASSPGLVSSYNEQFF. The V and J genes are TRBV11-2 and TRBJ2-1; TRBD2 is a possible D gene (6 bases). The CDR3 length is 16 residues. Deletions cut 5 bases from V and 0 bases from J, with 14 bases between. CDR1 and CDR2 (germline): SGHAT, FQNNGV.

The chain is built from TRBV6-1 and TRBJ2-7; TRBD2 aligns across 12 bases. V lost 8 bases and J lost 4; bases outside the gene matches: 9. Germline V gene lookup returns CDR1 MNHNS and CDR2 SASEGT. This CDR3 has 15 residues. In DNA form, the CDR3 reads TGTGCCAGCGGTCAGCGGACTAGCGGGAAGTACGAGCAGTACTTC. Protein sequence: CASGQRTSGKYEQYF.

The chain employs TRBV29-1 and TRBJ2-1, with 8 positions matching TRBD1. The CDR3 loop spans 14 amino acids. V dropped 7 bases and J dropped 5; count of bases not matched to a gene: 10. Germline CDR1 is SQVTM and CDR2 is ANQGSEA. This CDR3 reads CSGRTGKGDNEQFF. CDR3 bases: TGCAGCGGTCGGACAGGGAAAGGGGACAATGAGCAGTTCTTC.

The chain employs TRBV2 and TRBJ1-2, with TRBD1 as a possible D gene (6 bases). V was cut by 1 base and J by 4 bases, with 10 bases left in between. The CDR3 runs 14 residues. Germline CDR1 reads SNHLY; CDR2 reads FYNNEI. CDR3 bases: TGTGCCAGCAGTGAAGGTGTACAGGGCTATGGCTACACCTTC. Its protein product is CASSEGVQGYGYTF.

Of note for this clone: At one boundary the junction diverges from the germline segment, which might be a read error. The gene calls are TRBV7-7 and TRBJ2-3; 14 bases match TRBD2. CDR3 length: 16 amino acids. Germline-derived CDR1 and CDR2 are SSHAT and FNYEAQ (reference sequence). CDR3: CASSLGTSGSSDTQYF. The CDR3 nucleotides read TGTGCTAGCAGCCTAGGGACTAGCGGGAGCTCAGATACGCAGTATTTT.

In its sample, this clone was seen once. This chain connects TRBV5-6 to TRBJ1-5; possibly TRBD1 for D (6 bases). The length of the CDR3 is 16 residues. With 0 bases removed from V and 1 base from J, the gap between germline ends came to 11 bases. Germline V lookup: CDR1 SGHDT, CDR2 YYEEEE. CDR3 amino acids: CASSLAGEGSNQPQHF. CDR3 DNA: TGTGCCAGCAGCTTGGCAGGGGAGGGAAGCAATCAGCCCCAGCATTTT.

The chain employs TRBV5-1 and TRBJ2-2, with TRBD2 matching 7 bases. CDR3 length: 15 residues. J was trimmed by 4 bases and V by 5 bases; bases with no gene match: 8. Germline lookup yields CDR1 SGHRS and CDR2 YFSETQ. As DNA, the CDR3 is TGCGCCAGCAGGGGAGGGACTGCCCCCACCGGGGAGCTGTTTTTT. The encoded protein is CASRGGTAPTGELFF.